Included here is one T cell receptor beta chain sequence, with context. What it recognizes is unknown. TCRdb reprocessed the RT-PCR reads with MiXCR, giving one entry per CDR3 protein. The table has around 650,000 distinct CDR3 sequences, 15% to 19% seen once. This sample stems from a study of response to subunit inactivated influenza vaccine. Notes on the study in general: The authors suggested that every seasonal influenza vaccination recruits few new T cells.

Unmatched junction bases numbered 12, after V lost 4 bases and J lost 4 bases. The germline CDR1 and CDR2 sequences are SQVTM and ANQGSEA. The CDR3 sequence is 18 residues long. This material consisted of PBMCs from blood, taken about 12 days after vaccination. This sequence originates from a man aged 50 to 59 who received an inactivated influenza vaccine. The rearrangement uses TRBV29-1 and TRBJ2-1, with 14 bases lining up with TRBD2. The CDR3: CSVGQGSRLAGGYNEQFF. CDR3 DNA sequence: TGCAGCGTTGGGCAGGGGTCTAGACTAGCGGGAGGGTACAATGAGCAGTTCTTC.